These T cell receptor beta chains were read from a single sample in a study of post-analysis software for immune sequencing data. TCRdb recomputed calls from the PCR reads with MiXCR, one row per CDR3 protein. Of some 260,000 distinct CDR3 sequences listed, 36% are singletons. The specimen sequenced was blood. These receptors all come from a girl between 5 and 17 years old with multiple sclerosis. The CDR3 runs from the conserved cysteine through the conserved F or W.

cdr3_aa cdr3_length v_call
CASSPGAGDYYGYTF 15 TRBV11-2
CSAAGTGARGEAFF 14 TRBV20-1
CASSSGASNEQYF 13 TRBV5-1
CASSSDSLGQPQHF 14 TRBV6-6
CASSAFGREGQETQYF 16 TRBV4-1
CASSFGSGADNEKLFF 16 TRBV7-9
CSAAQVHFYNEQFF 14 TRBV20-1
CASSWGLAIYNEQFF 15 TRBV11-2
CASGRGIRTDTQYF 14 TRBV2
CVTSDSDLRQGASYNEQYF 19 TRBV24-1
CASSWGGTDTQYF 13 TRBV7-2
CAISSDSSSYNEQFF 15 TRBV10-3
CASGFGEGTEAFF 13 TRBV12-5
CSARDLRDWGGANVLTF 17 TRBV20-1
CATSPPPGDQPQHF 14 TRBV24-1
CASSPDGAVYNSPLHF 16 TRBV11-2
CASRFDGGRSQETQYF 16 TRBV11-2
CASSLGTGTDTQYF 14 TRBV11-2
CASSYSGTANEKLFF 15 TRBV7-9
CASSQAGPYEQYF 13 TRBV11-2